These 22 T cell receptor beta chains came from one sample sequenced in a study of Graves' ophthalmopathy and Graves' hyperthyroidism. Amplified material comprised TCR beta CDR3 regions derived from RNA transcripts. First-round RT-PCR with HTBI primers preceded a second-round multiplex PCR. TCRdb re-called the multiplex PCR reads with MiXCR, one entry per CDR3 protein. The sample contains about 420,000 distinct CDR3 sequences, more than 20% of which appear only once. The specimen sequenced was peripheral blood. The receptors derive from a woman between 18 and 29 years old with stable Graves' hyperthyroidism.

The J gene is TRBJ2-5, the V gene TRBV29-1; 8 bases match TRBD1. The CDR3 length is 15 residues. Per the germline V gene, CDR1 is SQVTM and CDR2 is ANQGSEA. The ends lost 6 bases at V and 1 base at J; junction bases unmatched: 10. CDR3 nucleotide sequence: TGCAGCGTCCGACTCGACAGGGGTGCCCAAGAGACCCAGTACTTC. It translates to CSVRLDRGAQETQYF.

In its sample, this clonotype was seen many times. The J gene is TRBJ1-1, the V gene TRBV12-3 or TRBV12-4; D ambiguous. The CDR3 has 14 amino acids. Deletions cut 3 bases from V and 0 bases from J, with 8 bases between. The CDR3 loop is CASSFQNMNTEAFF. The CDR3 DNA is TGTGCCAGCAGTTTCCAGAACATGAACACTGAAGCTTTCTTT.

There are many counts of this clonotype. The chain couples TRBV2 to TRBJ1-5, with D perhaps TRBD1 (6 bases). Trimming removed 8 bases at V and 1 base at J, with 15 bases between. Germline CDR1 SNHLY, CDR2 FYNNEI. The CDR3 covers 15 residues. CDR3 residues: CASAIKGDSNQPQHF. As DNA, the CDR3 is TGTGCCAGCGCTATTAAGGGGGACAGCAATCAGCCCCAGCATTTT.

This clonotype was seen many times. The chain joins TRBV6-5 to TRBJ1-5; no clear D gene. The CDR3 is 13 residues long. CDR1 MNHEY and CDR2 SVGAGI come from the germline V gene. The V gene lost 4 bases and the J gene lost 4 bases, with 8 bases spanning the gap. The CDR3 sequence: CASSLRENQPQHF. The CDR3 nucleotides read TGTGCCAGCAGTTTGAGGGAAAATCAGCCCCAGCATTTT.

This clonotype was seen ten or more times. CDR3 region: CAISESAGVSYEQYF. The CDR3, as DNA: TGTGCCATCAGTGAGTCGGCGGGAGTCTCCTACGAGCAGTACTTC. The V call is TRBV10-3, the J call TRBJ2-7, with TRBD2 matching over 7 bases. This CDR3 comprises 15 residues. Per germline, CDR1 ENHRY and CDR2 SYGVKD. Trimming took 0 bases from V and 0 from J; bases not matched to a gene: 2.

This clonotype occurred a few times. J is TRBJ2-5 and V is TRBV25-1, with 8 bases lining up with TRBD1. Germline lookup yields CDR1 MGHDK and CDR2 SYGVNS. The CDR3 loop spans 14 amino acids. The V segment lost 2 bases and the J segment 4 bases; nucleotides outside the gene matches: 3. The CDR3 nucleotides read TGTGCCAGCAGTGAACAGGGGGCGGGAGAGACCCAGTACTTC. Translating gives CASSEQGAGETQYF. Looking up the rest from reference TRBV25-1 and TRBJ2-5 gives the full variable domain: EADIYQTPRYLVIGTGKKITLECSQTMGHDKMYWYQQDPGMELHLIHYSYGVNSTEKGDLSSESTVSRIRTEHFPLTLESARPSHTSQYLCASSEQGAGETQYFGPGTRLLVL.

This clonotype was detected ten times or more. The J gene is TRBJ1-2, the V gene TRBV4-2; D uncertain. Germline CDR1 LGHNA, CDR2 YNFKEQ. CDR3 length equals 14 residues. V gave up 0 bases and J gave up 4 bases, with 9 bases separating them. Here the CDR3 reads CASSQDRGSYGYTF. CDR3 bases: TGTGCCAGCAGCCAAGATCGGGGTTCCTATGGCTACACCTTC.

The V gene is TRBV6-1, the J gene TRBJ1-1, with a tentative D call TRBD1 (5 bases). The CDR3 has 13 amino acids. Germline CDR1 reads MNHNS; CDR2 reads SASEGT. The V and J ends lost 4 bases and 5 bases respectively, with 11 bases between them. The CDR3 DNA sequence: TGTGCCAGCAGTGGATCAGGGAAGACTGAAGCTTTCTTT. This translates into CASSGSGKTEAFF.

This clonotype appeared many times. The chain uses TRBV7-8 and TRBJ2-7; D is possibly TRBD1 (6 bases). Germline V lookup: CDR1 SGHVS, CDR2 FQNEAQ. V lost 5 bases, J lost 2 bases, and 16 bases lay in between. CDR3 length: 15 residues. As DNA, the CDR3 is TGTGCCAGCAGCGATTATAGACAGGATCCCTACGAGCAGTACTTC. This translates into CASSDYRQDPYEQYF.

This clonotype has ten or more counts. The chain joins TRBV24-1 to TRBJ2-7; 10 positions agree with TRBD1. The CDR3 consists of 17 residues. The germline V gene encodes CDR1 KGHDR and CDR2 SFDVKD. V was pared by 4 bases and J by 5 bases, with 13 bases of the junction left unmatched. CDR3 sequence (DNA): TGTGCCACCAGTGACCCAATTGACCGGGACAGGGGTGACGAGCAGTACTTC. It specifies CATSDPIDRDRGDEQYF.

Ten or more counts support this clonotype. The rearrangement joins TRBV19 to TRBJ1-2, with D tentatively TRBD1 (5 bases). The V end lost 9 bases, the J end lost 8 bases, and 16 bases lay between the germline ends. Germline V gives CDR1 LNHDA, CDR2 SQIVND (reference sequence). The CDR3 has 12 amino acids. This chain's CDR3 is CASVTAFGGYTF. CDR3 in DNA: TGTGCCAGCGTGACAGCTTTCGGAGGCTACACCTTC.

The chain recombines TRBV7-3 with TRBJ1-2, with D unresolved. V gave up 3 bases and J gave up 8 bases, with 19 bases separating them. This CDR3 is built from 15 residues. The V gene's germline CDR1 is SGHTA and CDR2 FQGTGA. The CDR3 region has the DNA TGTGCCAGCAGCTTGGAGTTGGCTGCTCCTGGGGGCTACACCTTC. Translated, it gives CASSLELAAPGGYTF.

The rearrangement uses TRBV4-1 and TRBJ1-1; D may be TRBD1 (5 bases). V lost 1 base and J lost 6, with 15 bases in between. Germline V gene data show CDR1 as MGHRA and CDR2 as YSYEKL. CDR3 length: 15 residues. CDR3 nucleotides: TGCGCCAGCAGCCAAGTTCCAGTGGGGGTGGCTGAAGCTTTCTTT. Its translation is CASSQVPVGVAEAFF.

This clonotype was seen repeatedly, ten times or more. The rearrangement joins TRBV7-2 to TRBJ2-7, with D perhaps matching TRBD1 or TRBD2 (6 bases each). V lost 1 base and J 3 bases, leaving 16 bases between the germline ends. Per the germline V gene, CDR1 is SGHTA and CDR2 is FQGNSA. This CDR3 is 16 amino acids long. The CDR3 is CASSLVGGQPFYEQYF. The CDR3 region has the DNA TGTGCCAGCAGCTTAGTCGGGGGACAACCTTTCTACGAGCAGTACTTC.

The chain uses TRBV12-3 or TRBV12-4 and TRBJ2-7, with 9 positions matching TRBD1. The CDR3 spans 15 residues. J gave up 5 bases and V 5 bases, and 10 bases lay outside the gene matches. The CDR3 DNA reads TGTGCCAGCAGTCCGAACAGGGGGCTAAGGGACGAGCAGTACTTC. Protein product: CASSPNRGLRDEQYF.

This clonotype was seen many times. V gene TRBV10-3 combines with J gene TRBJ2-7, with a tentative D call TRBD2 (7 bases). The CDR3 loop spans 12 amino acids. V was trimmed by 6 bases and J by 4 bases, leaving 10 bases between them. The germline V gene has CDR1 ENHRY and CDR2 SYGVKD. CDR3 loop: CAIRGGPYEQYF. The DNA of the CDR3 is TGTGCCATCAGGGGGGGGCCTTACGAGCAGTACTTC.

The V gene is TRBV6-1, the J gene TRBJ2-4, with 10 bases that match TRBD2. The CDR3 spans 15 residues. Germline lookup yields CDR1 MNHNS and CDR2 SASEGT. Germline trimming cut 4 bases from V and 5 bases from J; bases unmatched to any gene: 5. This chain's CDR3 is CASSGGTSGENIQYF. The CDR3 DNA reads as TGTGCCAGCAGTGGGGGAACTAGCGGGGAAAACATTCAGTACTTC.

This clonotype was detected many times. The J gene is TRBJ2-7, the V gene TRBV20-1; the match to TRBD1 covers 8 bases. The V segment lost 0 bases and the J segment 2 bases; nucleotides outside the gene matches: 3. The V gene's germline CDR1 is DFQATT and CDR2 SNEGSKA (reference sequence). The CDR3 is made up of 14 amino acids. The CDR3 coding sequence is TGCAGTGCTAGAGAACAGGGGGGACCCTACGAGCAGTACTTC. Translation: CSAREQGGPYEQYF.

This clonotype appeared many times. The chain uses TRBV10-3 and TRBJ1-2, with 8 positions matching TRBD1. The trim removed 7 bases at V and 6 bases at J, leaving 7 bases unmatched. The CDR3 totals 13 residues. CDR1 ENHRY and CDR2 SYGVKD come from the germline V gene. The CDR3 DNA is TGTGCCATCAAGCCGGGACAGGAACATGGCTACACCTTC. It is translated as CAIKPGQEHGYTF.

This rearrangement joins TRBV20-1 to TRBJ2-4; D uncertain. The germline gives CDR1 DFQATT, CDR2 SNEGSKA (reference sequence). V gave up 2 bases and J gave up 3 bases, with 17 bases separating them. The CDR3 sequence is 16 residues long. CDR3 sequence: CSARTVRGGDKNIQYF. CDR3 DNA: TGCAGTGCTAGAACGGTCCGAGGTGGGGACAAAAACATTCAGTACTTC.

The V and J genes are TRBV12-3 or TRBV12-4 and TRBJ2-7; 8 nucleotides match TRBD1. J was trimmed by 4 bases and V by 3 bases; bases with no gene match: 5. There are 14 residues in the CDR3. CDR3 DNA sequence: TGTGCCAGCAGTTTGTACGGACAGGGTTACGAGCAGTACTTC. Protein product: CASSLYGQGYEQYF.

In this sample, this clonotype turned up many times. The gene calls are TRBV15 and TRBJ1-1, with D uncertain. This CDR3 comprises 13 residues. Germline V lookup: CDR1 LNHNV, CDR2 YYDKDF (reference sequence). V lost 5 bases to trimming and J lost 3 bases, with 10 bases between them. This chain's CDR3 is CATSFQADTEAFF. CDR3 DNA: TGTGCCACCAGCTTTCAGGCAGACACTGAAGCTTTCTTT. Looking up the rest from reference TRBV15 and TRBJ1-1 gives the full variable domain: DAMVIQNPRYQVTQFGKPVTLSCSQTLNHNVMYWYQQKSSQAPKLLFHYYDKDFNNEADTPDNFQSRRPNTSFCFLDIRSPGLGDTAMYLCATSFQADTEAFFGQGTRLTVV.